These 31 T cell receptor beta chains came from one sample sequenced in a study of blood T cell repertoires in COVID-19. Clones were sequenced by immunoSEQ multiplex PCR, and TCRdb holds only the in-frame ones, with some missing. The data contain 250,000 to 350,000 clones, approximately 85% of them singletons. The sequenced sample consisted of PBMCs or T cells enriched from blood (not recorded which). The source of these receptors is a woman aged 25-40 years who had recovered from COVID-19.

The CDR3 DNA is TGTGCCAGCATAGGAGTTCCCTACGAGCAGTACTTC. Protein product: CASIGVPYEQYF. V gene TRBV6-5 combines with J gene TRBJ2-7, with D uncertain. CDR1 and CDR2 from the germline V gene are MNHEY and SVGAGI. The length of the CDR3 is 12 residues. V dropped 7 bases and J dropped 2 bases, with 9 bases sitting between them.

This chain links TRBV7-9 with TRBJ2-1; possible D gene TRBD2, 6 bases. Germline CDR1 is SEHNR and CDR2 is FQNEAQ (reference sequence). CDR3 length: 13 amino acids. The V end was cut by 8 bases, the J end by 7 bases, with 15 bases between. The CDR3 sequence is CASLRGDLNEQFF. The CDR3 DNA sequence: TGTGCCAGCTTAAGAGGGGACTTGAATGAGCAGTTCTTC.

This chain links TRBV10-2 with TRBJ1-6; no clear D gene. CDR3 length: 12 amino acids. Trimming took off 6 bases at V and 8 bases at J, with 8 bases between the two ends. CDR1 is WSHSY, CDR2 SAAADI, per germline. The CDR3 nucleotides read TGCGCCAGCAGACAGTACGATTCACCCCTCCACTTT. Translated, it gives CASRQYDSPLHF.

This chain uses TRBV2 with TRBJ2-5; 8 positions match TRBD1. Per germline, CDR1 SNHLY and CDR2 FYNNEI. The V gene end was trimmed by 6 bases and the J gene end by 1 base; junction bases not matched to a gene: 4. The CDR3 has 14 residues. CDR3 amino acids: CASRPGTGQETQYF. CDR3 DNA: TGTGCCAGCAGACCCGGGACAGGCCAAGAGACCCAGTACTTC.

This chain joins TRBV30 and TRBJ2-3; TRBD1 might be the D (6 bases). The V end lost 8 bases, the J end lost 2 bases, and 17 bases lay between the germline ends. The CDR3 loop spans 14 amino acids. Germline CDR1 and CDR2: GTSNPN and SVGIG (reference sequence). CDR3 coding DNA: TGTGCCGGAGCCCCAGGGGCCCCCACAGATACGCAGTATTTT. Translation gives CAGAPGAPTDTQYF.

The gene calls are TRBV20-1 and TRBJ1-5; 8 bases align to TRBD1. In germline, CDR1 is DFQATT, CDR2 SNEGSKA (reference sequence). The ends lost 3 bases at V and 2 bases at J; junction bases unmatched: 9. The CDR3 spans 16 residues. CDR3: CSASRGSGGGNQPQHF. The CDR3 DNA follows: TGCAGTGCTAGTAGAGGGTCAGGGGGCGGCAATCAGCCCCAGCATTTT.

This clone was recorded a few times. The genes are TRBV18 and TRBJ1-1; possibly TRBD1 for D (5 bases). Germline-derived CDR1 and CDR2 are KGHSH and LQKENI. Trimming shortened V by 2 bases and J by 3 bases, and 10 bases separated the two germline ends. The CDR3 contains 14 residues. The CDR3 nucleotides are TGTGCCAGCTCACCAGATCAGGGTTACACTGAAGCTTTCTTT. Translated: CASSPDQGYTEAFF.

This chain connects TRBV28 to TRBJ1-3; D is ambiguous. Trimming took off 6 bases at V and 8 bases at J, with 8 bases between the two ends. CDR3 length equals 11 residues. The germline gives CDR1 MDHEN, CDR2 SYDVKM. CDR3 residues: CASSRGDTIYF. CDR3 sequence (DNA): TGTGCCAGCAGCCGCGGGGACACCATATATTTT.

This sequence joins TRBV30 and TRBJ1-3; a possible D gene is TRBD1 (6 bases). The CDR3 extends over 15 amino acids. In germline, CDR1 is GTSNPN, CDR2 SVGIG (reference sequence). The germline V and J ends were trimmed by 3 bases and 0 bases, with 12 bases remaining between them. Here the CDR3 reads CAWRSDSISGNTIYF. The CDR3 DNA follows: TGTGCCTGGAGGTCGGACAGCATCTCTGGAAACACCATATATTTT.

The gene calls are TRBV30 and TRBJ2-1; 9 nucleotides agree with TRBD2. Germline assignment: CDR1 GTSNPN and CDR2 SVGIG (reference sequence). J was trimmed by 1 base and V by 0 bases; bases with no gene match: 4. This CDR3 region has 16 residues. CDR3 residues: CAWSVEAGGSYNEQFF. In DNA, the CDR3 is TGTGCCTGGAGTGTAGAAGCGGGGGGATCCTACAATGAGCAGTTCTTC.

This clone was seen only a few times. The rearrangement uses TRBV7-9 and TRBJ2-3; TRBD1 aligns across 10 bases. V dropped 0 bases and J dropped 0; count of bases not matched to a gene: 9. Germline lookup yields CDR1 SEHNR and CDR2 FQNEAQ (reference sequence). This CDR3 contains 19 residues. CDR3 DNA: TGTGCCAGCAGCTTAGCTGGGACAGGGGTACATGCTAGCACAGATACGCAGTATTTT. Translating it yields CASSLAGTGVHASTDTQYF. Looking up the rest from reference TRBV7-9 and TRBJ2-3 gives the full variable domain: DTGVSQNPRHKITKRGQNVTFRCDPISEHNRLYWYRQTLGQGPEFLTYFQNEAQLEKSRLLSDRFSAERPKGSFSTLEIQRTEQGDSAMYLCASSLAGTGVHASTDTQYFGPGTRLTVL.

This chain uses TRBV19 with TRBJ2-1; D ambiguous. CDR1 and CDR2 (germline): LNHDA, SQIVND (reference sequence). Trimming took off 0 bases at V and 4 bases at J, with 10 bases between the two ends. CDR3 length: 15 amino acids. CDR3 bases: TGTGCCAGTAGTATAGATGGGTACGGGTACAATGAGCAGTTCTTC. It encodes CASSIDGYGYNEQFF.

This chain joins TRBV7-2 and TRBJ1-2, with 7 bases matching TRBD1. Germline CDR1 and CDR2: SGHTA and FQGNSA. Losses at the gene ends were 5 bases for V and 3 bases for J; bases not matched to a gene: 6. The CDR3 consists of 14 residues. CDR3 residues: CASSPGTADYGYTF. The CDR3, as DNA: TGTGCCAGCAGCCCGGGGACAGCTGACTATGGCTACACCTTC.

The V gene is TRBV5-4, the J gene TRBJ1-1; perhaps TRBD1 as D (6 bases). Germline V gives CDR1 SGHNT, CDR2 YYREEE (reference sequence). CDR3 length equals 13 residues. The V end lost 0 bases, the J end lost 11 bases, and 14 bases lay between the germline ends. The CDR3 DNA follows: TGTGCCAGCAGCTTGGCCGGGACACTTACGGCTTTCTTT. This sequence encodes CASSLAGTLTAFF. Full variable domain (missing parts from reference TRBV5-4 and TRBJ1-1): ETGVTQSPTHLIKTRGQQVTLRCSSQSGHNTVSWYQQALGQGPQFIFQYYREEENGRGNFPPRFSGLQFPNYSSELNVNALELDDSALYLCASSLAGTLTAFFGQGTRLTVV.

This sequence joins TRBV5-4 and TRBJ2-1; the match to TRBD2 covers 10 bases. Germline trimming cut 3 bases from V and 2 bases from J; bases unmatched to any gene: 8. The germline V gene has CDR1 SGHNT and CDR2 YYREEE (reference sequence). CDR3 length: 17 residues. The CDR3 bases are TGTGCCAGCAGCTCCTTAGCGGGAGGAATTACCTACAATGAGCAGTTCTTC. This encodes CASSSLAGGITYNEQFF.

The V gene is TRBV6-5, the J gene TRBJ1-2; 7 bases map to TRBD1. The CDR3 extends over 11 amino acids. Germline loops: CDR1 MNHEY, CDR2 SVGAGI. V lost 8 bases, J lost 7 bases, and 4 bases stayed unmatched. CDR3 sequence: CASRQGGGYTF. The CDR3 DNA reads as TGTGCCAGCCGACAGGGTGGTGGCTACACCTTC.

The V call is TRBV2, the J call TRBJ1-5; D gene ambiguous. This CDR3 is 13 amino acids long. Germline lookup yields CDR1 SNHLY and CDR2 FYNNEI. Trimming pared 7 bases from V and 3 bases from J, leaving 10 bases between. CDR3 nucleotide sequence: TGTGCCAGCATCCGGGAGCTCAATCAGCCCCAGCATTTT. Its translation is CASIRELNQPQHF.

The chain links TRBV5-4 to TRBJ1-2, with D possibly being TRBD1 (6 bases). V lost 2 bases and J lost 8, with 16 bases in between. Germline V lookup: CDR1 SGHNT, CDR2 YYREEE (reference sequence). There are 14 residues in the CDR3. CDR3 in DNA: TGTGCCAGCAGCTTAGGCAGGGGATGGTCGGGCTACACCTTC. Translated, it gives CASSLGRGWSGYTF.

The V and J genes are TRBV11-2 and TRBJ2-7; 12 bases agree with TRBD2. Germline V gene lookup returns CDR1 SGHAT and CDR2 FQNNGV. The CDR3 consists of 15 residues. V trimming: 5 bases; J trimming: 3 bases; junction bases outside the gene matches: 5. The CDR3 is CASSPRLAGDYEQYF. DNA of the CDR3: TGTGCCAGCAGCCCACGACTAGCGGGAGACTACGAGCAGTACTTC.

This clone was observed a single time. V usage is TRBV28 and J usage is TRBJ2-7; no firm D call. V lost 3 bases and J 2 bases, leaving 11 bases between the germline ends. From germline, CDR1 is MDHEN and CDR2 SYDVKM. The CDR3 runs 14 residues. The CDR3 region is CASSLEQQTYEQYF. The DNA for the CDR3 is TGTGCCAGCAGTTTGGAACAGCAGACCTACGAGCAGTACTTC.

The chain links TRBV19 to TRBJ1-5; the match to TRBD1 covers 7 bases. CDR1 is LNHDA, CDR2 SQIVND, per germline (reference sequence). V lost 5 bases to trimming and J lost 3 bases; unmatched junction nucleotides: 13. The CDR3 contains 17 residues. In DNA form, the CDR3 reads TGTGCCAGTAGTTCCCGAGGGGATGACAGGGACAATCAGCCCCAGCATTTT. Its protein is CASSSRGDDRDNQPQHF.

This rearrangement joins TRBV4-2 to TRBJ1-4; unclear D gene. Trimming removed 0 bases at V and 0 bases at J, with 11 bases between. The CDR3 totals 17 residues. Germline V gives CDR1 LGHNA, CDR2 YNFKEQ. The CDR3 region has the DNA TGTGCCAGCAGCCAAGATCGGGGTGGTGCAACTAATGAAAAACTGTTTTTT. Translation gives CASSQDRGGATNEKLFF.

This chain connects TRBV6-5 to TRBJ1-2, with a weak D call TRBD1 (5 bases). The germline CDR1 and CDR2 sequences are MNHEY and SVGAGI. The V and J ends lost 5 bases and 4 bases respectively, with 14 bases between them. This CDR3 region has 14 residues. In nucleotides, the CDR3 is TGTGCCAGCAGTCAAAATTCAGGGATCTATGGCTACACCTTC. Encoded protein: CASSQNSGIYGYTF.

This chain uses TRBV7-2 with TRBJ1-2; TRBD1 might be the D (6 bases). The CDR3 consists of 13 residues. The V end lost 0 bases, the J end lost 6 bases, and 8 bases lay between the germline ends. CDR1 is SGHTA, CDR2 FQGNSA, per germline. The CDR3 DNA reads TGTGCCAGCAGCTTAGCGGCAGGGGATGGCTACACCTTC. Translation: CASSLAAGDGYTF.

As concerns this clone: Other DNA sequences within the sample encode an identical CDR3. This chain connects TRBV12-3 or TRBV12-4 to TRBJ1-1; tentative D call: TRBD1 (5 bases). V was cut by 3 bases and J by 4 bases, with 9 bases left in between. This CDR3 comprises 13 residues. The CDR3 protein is CASSLGQGTEAFF. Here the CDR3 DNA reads TGTGCCAGCAGTTTGGGCCAGGGCACTGAAGCTTTCTTT.

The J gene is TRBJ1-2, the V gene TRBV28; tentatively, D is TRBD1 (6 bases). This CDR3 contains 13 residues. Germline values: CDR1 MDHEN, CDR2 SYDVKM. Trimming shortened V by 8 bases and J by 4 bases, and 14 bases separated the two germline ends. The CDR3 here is CASGDRKSYGYTF. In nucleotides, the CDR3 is TGTGCCAGCGGTGACAGGAAATCCTATGGCTACACCTTC.

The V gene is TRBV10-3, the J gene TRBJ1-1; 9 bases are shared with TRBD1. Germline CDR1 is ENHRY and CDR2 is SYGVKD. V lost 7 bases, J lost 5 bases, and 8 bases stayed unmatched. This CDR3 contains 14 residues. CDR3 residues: CAITNRGLETEAFF. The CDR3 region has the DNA TGTGCCATCACAAACAGGGGGCTGGAGACTGAAGCTTTCTTT.

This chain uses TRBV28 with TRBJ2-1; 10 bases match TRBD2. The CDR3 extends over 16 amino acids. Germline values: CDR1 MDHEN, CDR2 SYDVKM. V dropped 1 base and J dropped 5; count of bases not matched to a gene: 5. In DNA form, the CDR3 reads TGTGCCAGCAGTTTATATTCCGGACTAGCGGACAATGAGCAGTTCTTC. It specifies CASSLYSGLADNEQFF.

In nucleotides, the CDR3 is TGTGCCACCAGTGATTTGCTTGGGACACACAATACGCAGTATTTT. It specifies CATSDLLGTHNTQYF. The chain couples TRBV24-1 to TRBJ2-3; maybe TRBD1 (6 bases). Trimming cost V 0 bases and J 7 bases, with 13 bases left between them. Germline CDR1 reads KGHDR; CDR2 reads SFDVKD. The CDR3 has 15 residues.

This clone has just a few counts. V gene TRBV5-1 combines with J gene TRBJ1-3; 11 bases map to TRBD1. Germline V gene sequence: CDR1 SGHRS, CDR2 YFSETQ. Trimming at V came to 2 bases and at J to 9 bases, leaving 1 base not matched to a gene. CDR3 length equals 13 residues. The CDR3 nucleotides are TGCGCCAGCAGCTTCGGGACAGGGGGCACCATATATTTT. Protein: CASSFGTGGTIYF. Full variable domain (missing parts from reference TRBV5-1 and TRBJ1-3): KAGVTQTPRYLIKTRGQQVTLSCSPISGHRSVSWYQQTPGQGLQFLFEYFSETQRNKGNFPGRFSGRQFSNSRSEMNVSTLELGDSALYLCASSFGTGGTIYFGEGSWLTVV.

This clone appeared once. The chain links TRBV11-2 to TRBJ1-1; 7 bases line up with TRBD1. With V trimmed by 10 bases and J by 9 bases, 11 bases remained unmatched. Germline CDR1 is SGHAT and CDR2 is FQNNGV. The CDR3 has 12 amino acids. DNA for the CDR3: TGTGCCACAAGGAGTGGGGACAGCAAAGCTTTCTTT. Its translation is CATRSGDSKAFF.